The TCR beta chain under discussion was sequenced for a study of regulatory T cells in long-lasting Graves disease. Time point noted: persistent/refractory GD, antithyroid drugs over 5 years with positive TRAb. There was RNA extracted from PBMCs, and the TCR library was made from it. Germline-derived CDR1 and CDR2 are SNHLY and FYNNEI. The CDR3 loop spans 12 amino acids. V lost 5 bases and J lost 16; bases outside the gene matches: 7. CDR3-region Arm-PCR and iRepertoire HTBI primers produced the TCR beta libraries. TCRdb passed the multiplex PCR reads through MiXCR, listing each CDR3 protein once. This table has around 460,000 distinct CDR3 sequences, around a fifth appearing once.

The source material was peripheral blood mononuclear cells (PBMCs), sampled when the disease was refractory, from a patient treated with antithyroid drugs. The TCR sequence derives from a female donor with Graves disease. The rearrangement links TRBV2 to TRBJ1-6; 8 positions agree with TRBD1. The CDR3 coding sequence is TGTGCCAGCAGTCTGGACAGGGTATCACTCCACTTT. Protein: CASSLDRVSLHF.